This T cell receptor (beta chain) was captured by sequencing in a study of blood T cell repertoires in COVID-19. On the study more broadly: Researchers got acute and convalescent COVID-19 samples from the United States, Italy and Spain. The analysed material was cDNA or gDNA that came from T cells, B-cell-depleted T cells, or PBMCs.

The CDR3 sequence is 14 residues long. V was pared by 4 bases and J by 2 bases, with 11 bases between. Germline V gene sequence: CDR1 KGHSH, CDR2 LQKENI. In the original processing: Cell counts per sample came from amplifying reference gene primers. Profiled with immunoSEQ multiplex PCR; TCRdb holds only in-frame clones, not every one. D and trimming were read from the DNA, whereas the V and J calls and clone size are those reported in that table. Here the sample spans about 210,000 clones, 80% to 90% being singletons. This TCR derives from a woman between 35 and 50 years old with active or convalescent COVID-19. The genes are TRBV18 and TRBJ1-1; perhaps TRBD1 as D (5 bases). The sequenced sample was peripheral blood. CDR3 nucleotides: TGTGCCAGCTCACTAGGGGCTTTCAACACTGAAGCTTTCTTT. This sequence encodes CASSLGAFNTEAFF. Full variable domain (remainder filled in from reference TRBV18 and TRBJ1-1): NAGVMQNPRHLVRRRGQEARLRCSPMKGHSHVYWYRQLPEEGLKFMVYLQKENIIDESGMPKERFSAEFPKEGPSILRIQQVVRGDSAAYFCASSLGAFNTEAFFGQGTRLTVV.